These 18 T cell receptor beta chains were sequenced from one sample in a study of T cell repertoires in cytomegalovirus infection. Each CDR3 protein gets one entry after TCRdb re-called the reads with MiXCR. The repertoire consists of hundreds of thousands of distinct CDR3 sequences, with 25% to 35% occurring once and the leading ten covering around 20%. Antigens for these TCRs are unknown. The sequencing used cultured PBMCs, collected from culture after CMV antigen stimulation. These receptors all stem from a human donor in good health (CMV status not recorded). Some clones in this sample may be carry-over from other donors' samples.

This clonotype was observed a handful of times. The rearrangement links TRBV28 to TRBJ2-3; 10 bases match TRBD2. Germline-derived CDR1 and CDR2 are MDHEN and SYDVKM. The CDR3 runs 16 residues. The ends lost 4 bases at V and 3 bases at J; junction bases unmatched: 7. The CDR3, as DNA: TGTGCCAGCAGTTCGGCAGCGGGAGGGGCTACAGATACGCAGTATTTT. This gives the protein CASSSAAGGATDTQYF.

This clonotype was counted at least ten times. The chain carries TRBV19 and TRBJ2-6; D may be TRBD1 (5 bases). V was trimmed by 6 bases and J by 0 bases, leaving 9 bases between them. CDR3 size: 15 residues. Germline V gene sequence: CDR1 LNHDA, CDR2 SQIVND (reference sequence). In DNA, the CDR3 is TGTGCCAGTAGACAGGATCACTCTGGGGCCAACGTCCTGACTTTC. Translating gives CASRQDHSGANVLTF.

Ten or more counts support this clonotype. In nucleotides, the CDR3 is TGTGCCATCAGTGAGATCAGGGGATCTAACTATGGCTACACCTTC. This codes for CAISEIRGSNYGYTF. J is TRBJ1-2 and V is TRBV10-3; TRBD1 is a possible D gene (6 bases). Germline V gene data show CDR1 as ENHRY and CDR2 as SYGVKD. This CDR3 is 15 amino acids long. V shed 2 bases and J shed 0 bases, with 10 bases lying between them.

As DNA, the CDR3 is TGTGCCAGCAGCTTAGTGGCAGGGGAAAACACCGGGGAGCTGTTTTTT. Its protein is CASSLVAGENTGELFF. The chain couples TRBV7-2 to TRBJ2-2; weak D call: TRBD1 (6 bases). CDR1 SGHTA and CDR2 FQGNSA come from the germline V gene. The CDR3 is made up of 16 amino acids. The V gene lost 1 base and the J gene lost 2 bases, with 11 bases spanning the gap.

This clonotype has more than one count but fewer than ten. V is TRBV12-3 or TRBV12-4 and J is TRBJ1-5; D call uncertain. Trimming left V 7 bases short and J 5 bases short, with 15 bases between. The length of the CDR3 is 14 residues. CDR3 amino acids: CASTGRLTDQPQHF. As DNA, the CDR3 is TGTGCCAGCACCGGGAGACTTACCGATCAGCCCCAGCATTTT.

The chain is built from TRBV12-3 or TRBV12-4 and TRBJ1-2; D might be TRBD1 (5 bases). CDR3 length equals 17 residues. Trimming cost V 2 bases and J 4 bases, with 20 bases left between them. The CDR3 DNA follows: TGTGCCAGCAGTTTAACATCGGGGGGGGACCGGCCCTATGGCTACACCTTC. Residues: CASSLTSGGDRPYGYTF.

The rearrangement uses TRBV7-6 and TRBJ2-7, with D unclear. The CDR3 is made up of 15 amino acids. Germline V gene sequence: CDR1 SGHVS, CDR2 FNYEAQ. Trimming left V 1 base short and J 3 bases short, with 13 bases between. CDR3 coding DNA: TGTGCCAGCAGCTTAGTACCTAGTTATATCTACGAGCAGTACTTC. It specifies CASSLVPSYIYEQYF.

This clonotype was observed a handful of times. The chain couples TRBV7-8 to TRBJ2-3; no firm D call. The CDR3 runs 16 residues. CDR1 and CDR2 (germline): SGHVS, FQNEAQ. Trimming removed 1 base from V and 1 base from J, with 12 bases in between. CDR3: CASSLEAASGTDTQYF. DNA of the CDR3: TGTGCCAGCAGCTTAGAGGCGGCGTCTGGCACAGATACGCAGTATTTT.

This clonotype showed up just a few times. This chain links TRBV6-5 with TRBJ2-2, with D unclear. CDR1 MNHEY and CDR2 SVGAGI come from the germline V gene. This CDR3 is built from 14 residues. Trimming removed 8 bases from V and 0 bases from J, with 10 bases in between. In nucleotides, the CDR3 is TGTGCCAGCGGGGTACAGACGAACACCGGGGAGCTGTTTTTT. Translated: CASGVQTNTGELFF.

This clonotype was recorded a few times. The chain combines TRBV13 with TRBJ2-3; D is perhaps TRBD1 or TRBD2 (5 bases each). This CDR3 is built from 18 residues. V lost 5 bases and J 2 bases, leaving 23 bases between the germline ends. Germline V gene sequence: CDR1 PRHDT, CDR2 FYEKMQ (reference sequence). CDR3 region: CASSRKNRGPRYTDTQYF. CDR3 in DNA: TGTGCCAGCAGCCGTAAGAATAGGGGACCGAGATACACAGATACGCAGTATTTT.

The rearrangement links TRBV28 to TRBJ1-2, with D possibly TRBD1 on 5 matching bases. The CDR3 length is 18 residues. V lost 4 bases and J 0 bases, leaving 21 bases between the germline ends. CDR1 is MDHEN, CDR2 SYDVKM, per germline. CDR3 DNA: TGTGCCAGCAGTTCCAGAACCCTGGGACGGGGCTCTAACTATGGCTACACCTTC. This gives the protein CASSSRTLGRGSNYGYTF.

Only a few counts were recorded for this clonotype. The chain carries TRBV7-2 and TRBJ2-7; 8 bases map to TRBD2. V lost 2 bases, J lost 5 bases, and 5 bases stayed unmatched. This CDR3 region has 14 residues. Germline CDR1 is SGHTA and CDR2 is FQGNSA. The DNA of the CDR3 is TGTGCCAGCAGCTTAAACGGGGGGGTTAACGAGCAGTACTTC. This translates into CASSLNGGVNEQYF.

The chain has TRBV5-1 and TRBJ1-1; 9 bases map to TRBD1. Germline CDR1 SGHRS, CDR2 YFSETQ. V dropped 3 bases and J dropped 1; count of bases not matched to a gene: 4. This CDR3 comprises 15 residues. The chain's CDR3 is CASSSYRGRNTEAFF. The CDR3 DNA is TGCGCCAGCAGCTCTTACAGGGGGCGGAACACTGAAGCTTTCTTT.

The gene calls are TRBV29-1 and TRBJ2-7; 7 nucleotides agree with TRBD2. This CDR3 comprises 13 residues. V shed 5 bases, J shed 0 bases, and the junction held 4 bases outside the gene matches. From germline, CDR1 is SQVTM and CDR2 ANQGSEA. The CDR3 DNA reads TGCAGCGTTCGCGGGAGTATCTCCTACGAGCAGTACTTC. This gives the protein CSVRGSISYEQYF.

The V gene is TRBV18, the J gene TRBJ2-3, with TRBD2 matching 9 bases. The CDR3 is 17 amino acids. Trimming cost V 3 bases and J 0 bases; bases outside gene matches: 7. CDR1 and CDR2 (germline): KGHSH, LQKENI. The CDR3 DNA sequence: TGTGCCAGCTCACCCTCCCTTAGCGGGGGAAGCACAGATACGCAGTATTTT. Its translation is CASSPSLSGGSTDTQYF. Together with reference TRBV18 and TRBJ2-3, the CDR3 gives the full variable domain: NAGVMQNPRHLVRRRGQEARLRCSPMKGHSHVYWYRQLPEEGLKFMVYLQKENIIDESGMPKERFSAEFPKEGPSILRIQQVVRGDSAAYFCASSPSLSGGSTDTQYFGPGTRLTVL.

This clonotype was counted only a few times. The chain combines TRBV20-1 with TRBJ2-6; no clear D. This CDR3 is built from 14 residues. The V gene's germline CDR1 is DFQATT and CDR2 SNEGSKA (reference sequence). The V and J ends lost 2 bases and 4 bases respectively, with 9 bases between them. The CDR3 here is CSARKGQGANVLTF. Here the CDR3 DNA reads TGCAGTGCTAGAAAAGGGCAAGGGGCCAACGTCCTGACTTTC.

The DNA for the CDR3 is TGTGCCAGCAGCTCGGGACTAGCGGATGCCGGGGAGCTGTTTTTT. Amino acid sequence: CASSSGLADAGELFF. The chain has TRBV7-9 and TRBJ2-2; 11 nucleotides line up with TRBD2. The CDR3 runs to 15 residues. The germline V gene encodes CDR1 SEHNR and CDR2 FQNEAQ (reference sequence). With 4 bases clipped from V and 6 bases from J, the junction kept 4 bases outside the gene matches.

V is TRBV12-3 or TRBV12-4 and J is TRBJ2-7; 7 bases agree with TRBD1. V was pared by 4 bases and J by 6 bases, with 15 bases of the junction left unmatched. The length of the CDR3 is 16 residues. The CDR3 DNA reads TGTGCCAGCAGTTCACAGACGACAGGGTTAATCAGCGAGCAGTACTTC. This encodes CASSSQTTGLISEQYF.